This is a list of T cell receptor beta chains from one sample in a study of blood T cell repertoires in COVID-19. The repertoire was sequenced with immunoSEQ multiplex PCR; TCRdb's copy has only in-frame clones and lacks some. The sample holds about 280,000 clones, about 91% seen once. Material: PBMCs or T cells enriched from blood (not recorded which). The origin of the receptors is a man aged 35 to 55 who had been exposed to COVID-19. Each CDR3 is given with its conserved first and last residue. The D gene is left open where the match is weak. For some rows the clone size is stated as once, few or many, or as a class when expanded; others skip it.

V: TRBV6-5; D: NA; J: TRBJ1-6; size: NA; CDR3: CASRQGSDNSPLHF; DNA: TGTGCCAGCAGGCAGGGGTCAGATAATTCACCCCTCCACTTT
V: TRBV7-2; D: TRBD2; J: TRBJ2-7; size: NA; CDR3: CASSPTSGSAYEQYF; DNA: TGTGCCAGCAGCCCAACTAGCGGGAGTGCCTACGAGCAGTACTTC
V: TRBV2; D: TRBD1; J: TRBJ1-6; size: NA; CDR3: CASRRGTGALSYNSPLHF; DNA: TGTGCCAGCAGACGCGGGACAGGGGCTCTCTCCTATAATTCACCCCTCCACTTT
V: TRBV28; D: NA; J: TRBJ2-6; size: once; CDR3: CASKQAGANVLTF; DNA: TGTGCCAGCAAACAAGCTGGGGCCAACGTCCTGACTTTC
V: TRBV9; D: NA; J: TRBJ1-6; size: NA; CDR3: CASSADSVNSPLHF; DNA: TGTGCCAGCAGCGCAGACAGCGTTAATTCACCCCTCCACTTT
V: TRBV28; D: NA; J: TRBJ2-7; size: NA; CDR3: CASSLSSRDNYEQYF; DNA: TGTGCCAGCAGTTTATCATCCCGGGACAACTACGAGCAGTACTTC
V: TRBV10-3; D: TRBD1; J: TRBJ2-7; size: once; CDR3: CATSGTGDYEQYF; DNA: TGTGCCACCTCCGGGACAGGGGACTACGAGCAGTACTTC
V: TRBV28; D: NA; J: TRBJ1-2; size: NA; CDR3: CASSSPAHRRGYTF; DNA: TGTGCCAGCAGTTCACCAGCACATCGGCGGGGCTACACCTTC
V: TRBV11-3; D: TRBD2; J: TRBJ2-1; size: once; CDR3: CASMLAGGNEQFF; DNA: TGTGCCAGCATGCTCGCGGGAGGTAATGAGCAGTTCTTC
V: TRBV14; D: TRBD1; J: TRBJ2-1; size: NA; CDR3: CASSRDAGGNWYEQFF; DNA: TGTGCCAGCAGCCGAGACGCAGGGGGCAATTGGTATGAGCAGTTCTTC
V: TRBV19; D: TRBD1; J: TRBJ2-2; size: NA; CDR3: CASIGTVNTGELFF; DNA: TGTGCCAGTATCGGGACAGTGAACACCGGGGAGCTGTTTTTT
V: TRBV5-1; D: TRBD2; J: TRBJ2-3; size: few; CDR3: CASSFYGGTTDTQYF; DNA: TGCGCCAGCAGCTTCTACGGGGGGACCACAGATACGCAGTATTTT
V: TRBV2; D: TRBD2; J: TRBJ2-7; size: few; CDR3: CASSSPTGLAGFSYEQYF; DNA: TGTGCCAGCAGTTCACCAACCGGACTAGCGGGATTCTCCTACGAGCAGTACTTC
V: TRBV5-1; D: TRBD1; J: TRBJ2-2; size: NA; CDR3: CASSPDRVGNTGELFF; DNA: TGCGCCAGCAGCCCGGACAGGGTAGGGAACACCGGGGAGCTGTTTTTT
V: TRBV29-1; D: NA; J: TRBJ2-1; size: NA; CDR3: CSGSGLNYNEQFF; DNA: TGCAGCGGATCGGGACTTAACTACAATGAGCAGTTCTTC
V: TRBV5-4; D: NA; J: TRBJ2-7; size: once; CDR3: CASSPAVRGRRDEQYF; DNA: TGTGCCAGCAGCCCCGCCGTCAGGGGTCGTCGAGACGAGCAGTACTTC
V: TRBV19; D: NA; J: TRBJ1-4; size: NA; CDR3: CASSMGRGSEKLFF; DNA: TGTGCCAGTAGTATGGGGCGCGGTAGTGAAAAACTGTTTTTT
V: TRBV5-6; D: NA; J: TRBJ2-7; size: NA; CDR3: CASSSSGRSYEQYF; DNA: TGTGCCAGCAGCAGTAGCGGTAGATCCTACGAGCAGTACTTC
V: TRBV18; D: NA; J: TRBJ2-3; size: once; CDR3: CASSPPQGQTSTDTQYF; DNA: TGTGCCAGCTCACCACCCCAGGGACAAACTAGCACAGATACGCAGTATTTT
V: TRBV11-3; D: NA; J: TRBJ2-1; size: NA; CDR3: CASSLDDWVAPREGYNEQFF; DNA: TGTGCCAGCAGCTTAGACGACTGGGTTGCCCCCAGGGAAGGATACAATGAGCAGTTCTTC
V: TRBV19; D: NA; J: TRBJ1-1; size: NA; CDR3: CASSFWPRADTEAFF; DNA: TGTGCCAGTAGTTTCTGGCCCAGGGCGGACACTGAAGCTTTCTTT
V: TRBV7-3; D: TRBD2; J: TRBJ2-1; size: NA; CDR3: CASSLTGTSFSEQFF; DNA: TGTGCCAGCAGCTTAACAGGGACTAGCTTTAGTGAGCAGTTCTTC
V: TRBV19; D: NA; J: TRBJ1-2; size: NA; CDR3: CASSTVAYYDGYTF; DNA: TGTGCCAGTAGTACCGTGGCATATTATGATGGCTACACCTTC
V: TRBV19; D: TRBD1; J: TRBJ1-4; size: NA; CDR3: CASSHAGTGNEKLFF; DNA: TGTGCCAGTAGCCACGCCGGGACAGGGAATGAAAAACTGTTTTTT
V: TRBV19; D: NA; J: TRBJ2-2; size: NA; CDR3: CASTRELSGLTGELFF; DNA: TGTGCCAGTACTCGTGAGCTCTCAGGGCTGACCGGGGAGCTGTTTTTT
V: TRBV27; D: TRBD1; J: TRBJ2-7; size: NA; CDR3: CASTQFGQDSYEQYF; DNA: TGTGCCAGCACCCAGTTCGGACAGGACTCCTACGAGCAGTACTTC
V: TRBV5-1; D: NA; J: TRBJ2-1; size: NA; CDR3: CASSFETGIDEQFF; DNA: TGCGCCAGCAGCTTCGAGACAGGTATTGATGAGCAGTTCTTC
V: TRBV7-9; D: TRBD2; J: TRBJ2-2; size: NA; CDR3: CASSLATSGRSGELFF; DNA: TGTGCCAGCAGCTTAGCGACTAGCGGGAGGTCCGGGGAGCTGTTTTTT
V: TRBV11-3; D: NA; J: TRBJ2-2; size: once; CDR3: CASSLMWEVGELFF; DNA: TGTGCCAGCAGCTTAATGTGGGAGGTCGGGGAGCTGTTTTTT
V: TRBV11-1; D: NA; J: TRBJ2-7; size: NA; CDR3: CASSLGLADEQYF; DNA: TGTGCCAGCAGCTTAGGGCTAGCCGACGAGCAGTACTTC
V: TRBV19; D: TRBD1; J: TRBJ1-5; size: NA; CDR3: CASIPNPGQGAGQPQHF; DNA: TGTGCCAGTATCCCGAACCCGGGACAGGGGGCTGGTCAGCCCCAGCATTTT
V: TRBV28; D: TRBD1; J: TRBJ2-7; size: NA; CDR3: CASSHRDRGLYEQYF; DNA: TGTGCCAGCAGCCACCGGGACAGGGGACTTTACGAGCAGTACTTC
V: TRBV13; D: NA; J: TRBJ1-4; size: NA; CDR3: CASTIRFSDNEKLFF; DNA: TGTGCCAGCACCATCCGGTTTTCCGATAATGAAAAACTGTTTTTT
V: TRBV7-9; D: NA; J: TRBJ2-7; size: NA; CDR3: CASSHSYYPGRGVEQYF; DNA: TGTGCCAGCAGCCACAGCTATTACCCGGGCAGGGGCGTCGAGCAGTACTTC
V: TRBV28; D: NA; J: TRBJ2-2; size: NA; CDR3: CASSPTGNTGELFF; DNA: TGTGCCAGCAGTCCGACAGGGAACACCGGGGAGCTGTTTTTT
V: TRBV5-6; D: NA; J: TRBJ1-3; size: once; CDR3: CASNRGLGNTIYF; DNA: TGTGCCTCAAACCGGGGTCTTGGAAACACCATATATTTT
V: TRBV18; D: TRBD1; J: TRBJ1-4; size: NA; CDR3: CASSPRDRGGKLFF; DNA: TGTGCCAGCTCACCCCGGGACAGGGGGGGAAAACTGTTTTTT
V: TRBV15; D: NA; J: TRBJ2-1; size: NA; CDR3: CATSRVASDNEQFF; DNA: TGTGCCACCAGCAGAGTAGCGTCTGACAATGAGCAGTTCTTC
V: TRBV6-5; D: TRBD1; J: TRBJ1-1; size: NA; CDR3: CASSYESDRGRAFF; DNA: TGTGCCAGCAGTTACGAATCGGACAGGGGGCGAGCTTTCTTT
V: TRBV5-8; D: NA; J: TRBJ1-6; size: NA; CDR3: CASSLSGTIYNSPLHF; DNA: TGTGCCAGCAGCTTGTCCGGGACAATTTATAATTCACCCCTCCACTTT
V: TRBV5-8; D: TRBD1; J: TRBJ2-5; size: NA; CDR3: CASGQVIETQYF; DNA: TGTGCCAGCGGACAGGTTATAGAGACCCAGTACTTC
V: TRBV6-1; D: NA; J: TRBJ1-2; size: NA; CDR3: CASSEAGQGTAGYTF; DNA: TGTGCCAGCAGTGAAGCAGGCCAGGGGACGGCTGGCTACACCTTC
V: TRBV6-5; D: NA; J: TRBJ1-2; size: few; CDR3: CASSYSSGRGEGYTF; DNA: TGTGCCAGCAGTTACTCGTCGGGGAGGGGCGAGGGCTACACCTTC
V: TRBV18; D: NA; J: TRBJ2-7; size: NA; CDR3: CASSPRWQSLGHEQYF; DNA: TGTGCCAGCTCACCAAGATGGCAATCCCTAGGCCACGAGCAGTACTTC
V: TRBV11-2; D: NA; J: TRBJ2-7; size: NA; CDR3: CASSLGLVPEQYF; DNA: TGTGCCAGCAGCTTAGGACTAGTTCCCGAGCAGTACTTC
V: TRBV10-2; D: NA; J: TRBJ1-1; size: NA; CDR3: CASTEADPTEAFF; DNA: TGCGCCAGCACGGAAGCGGACCCCACTGAAGCTTTCTTT